The 28 T cell receptor beta chains reported below all come from one sample, sequenced in a study of blood T cell repertoires in COVID-19. The assay was immunoSEQ multiplex PCR, and TCRdb's table has in-frame clones only and misses some. The sample has about 150,000 clones, about 81% seen once. Sequenced: PBMCs or T cells enriched from blood (not recorded which). Receptor source: a man aged 50 to 59 who had recovered from COVID-19.

V is TRBV6-5 and J is TRBJ1-2; TRBD1 agrees at 10 bases. Germline V gene data show CDR1 as MNHEY and CDR2 as SVGAGI. Losses at the gene ends were 4 bases for V and 4 bases for J; bases not matched to a gene: 9. The CDR3 is made up of 16 amino acids. The chain's CDR3 is CASSSARQGAGYGYTF. As DNA, the CDR3 is TGTGCCAGCAGTTCCGCACGACAGGGGGCGGGCTATGGCTACACCTTC.

V gene TRBV7-2 combines with J gene TRBJ1-5; maybe TRBD1 (5 bases). There are 14 residues in the CDR3. The V gene's germline CDR1 is SGHTA and CDR2 FQGNSA. Trimming removed 5 bases from V and 6 bases from J, with 14 bases in between. The CDR3 loop reads CASSPTGGTQPQHF. The DNA of the CDR3 is TGTGCCAGCAGCCCGACGGGCGGGACTCAGCCCCAGCATTTT.

The chain links TRBV4-1 to TRBJ2-3; D is perhaps TRBD1 (6 bases). Trimming pared 4 bases from V and 3 bases from J, leaving 14 bases between. The CDR3 loop spans 15 amino acids. CDR1 is MGHRA, CDR2 YSYEKL, per germline. CDR3 DNA: TGCGCCAGCAGCCCACAGGGCCAGGGGACAGATACGCAGTATTTT. As protein: CASSPQGQGTDTQYF.

In DNA, the CDR3 is TGTGCCAGCCACCACGGGGGGGAGTACGAGCAGTACTTC. This translates into CASHHGGEYEQYF. The chain couples TRBV6-5 to TRBJ2-7, with TRBD2 identical over 8 bases. The CDR3 spans 13 residues. V lost 8 bases, J lost 4 bases, and 7 bases stayed unmatched. Germline CDR1 and CDR2: MNHEY and SVGAGI.

The J gene is TRBJ1-5, the V gene TRBV12-3 or TRBV12-4; 9 bases fit TRBD1. The junction had 5 bases not matched to a gene; V was cut back by 8 bases and J by 9 bases. This CDR3 region has 12 residues. CDR3 DNA: TGTGCCAGCCGGACAGGGGTTCGGCCCCAGCATTTT. Protein: CASRTGVRPQHF.

The chain combines TRBV5-5 with TRBJ1-2, with 7 bases fitting TRBD1. The V gene end was trimmed by 4 bases and the J gene end by 3 bases; junction bases not matched to a gene: 9. Germline V gene lookup returns CDR1 SGHKS and CDR2 YYEKEE (reference sequence). This CDR3 is 15 amino acids long. CDR3 residues: CASSAQNRGHYGYTF. CDR3 nucleotide sequence: TGTGCCAGCAGCGCCCAGAACAGGGGTCACTATGGCTACACCTTC.

The V gene is TRBV4-1, the J gene TRBJ1-4, with a weak D call TRBD1 (5 bases). The CDR3 consists of 14 residues. The V end lost 1 base, the J end lost 7 bases, and 10 bases lay between the germline ends. Germline V CDR1 and CDR2: MGHRA, YSYEKL. DNA of the CDR3: TGCGCCAGCAGCCAAGCTAGGCAGGGTGAAAAACTGTTTTTT. As protein: CASSQARQGEKLFF.

The chain has TRBV9 and TRBJ2-2; maybe TRBD1 (6 bases). The V end was cut by 4 bases, the J end by 4 bases, with 14 bases between. Germline V lookup: CDR1 SGDLS, CDR2 YYNGEE. The CDR3 extends over 15 amino acids. This CDR3 is CASSPRQDRTGELFF. In DNA, the CDR3 is TGTGCCAGCAGCCCTCGACAGGATCGCACCGGGGAGCTGTTTTTT.

This clone appeared a single time. V is TRBV7-8 and J is TRBJ2-1; D possibly corresponds to TRBD1 (6 bases). Between the trimmed V and J ends, which lost 5 bases and 2 bases, there was a span of 13 bases. This CDR3 is 15 amino acids long. The V gene's germline CDR1 is SGHVS and CDR2 FQNEAQ. CDR3 sequence (DNA): TGTGCCAGCAGCCAGTGGGGGCCCGCCTACAATGAGCAGTTCTTC. Protein sequence: CASSQWGPAYNEQFF.

The DNA of the CDR3 is TGTGCCATCAGTCCCGGGACTAGCGGGGGGGCGACGGAGACCCAGTACTTC. This gives the protein CAISPGTSGGATETQYF. The chain employs TRBV10-3 and TRBJ2-5, with TRBD2 identical over 16 bases. J was trimmed by 5 bases and V by 5 bases; bases with no gene match: 8. Germline V gene lookup returns CDR1 ENHRY and CDR2 SYGVKD. CDR3 size: 17 residues.

The V and J genes are TRBV7-9 and TRBJ2-3; 8 nucleotides match TRBD2. The CDR3 spans 17 residues. V shed 1 base, J shed 1 base, and the junction held 7 bases outside the gene matches. The V gene's germline CDR1 is SEHNR and CDR2 FQNEAQ (reference sequence). The CDR3 spells CASSLGRRGDGTDTQYF. The DNA for the CDR3 is TGTGCCAGCAGCTTAGGGAGGCGGGGGGATGGCACAGATACGCAGTATTTT.

V is TRBV5-1 and J is TRBJ1-6; 7 nucleotides agree with TRBD1. The CDR3 is 15 amino acids. V shed 3 bases, J shed 5 bases, and the junction held 5 bases outside the gene matches. Germline assignment: CDR1 SGHRS and CDR2 YFSETQ. In DNA form, the CDR3 reads TGCGCCAGCAGCTCTCAGGGGGAAAATAATTCACCCCTCCACTTT. It is translated as CASSSQGENNSPLHF.

The V gene is TRBV18, the J gene TRBJ1-1; the match to TRBD1 covers 8 bases. V trimming: 3 bases; J trimming: 0 bases; junction bases outside the gene matches: 6. The length of the CDR3 is 16 residues. Germline CDR1 KGHSH, CDR2 LQKENI. As DNA, the CDR3 is TGTGCCAGCTCACCGATGACAGGGGCGATGAACACTGAAGCTTTCTTT. Amino acids: CASSPMTGAMNTEAFF.

Here the CDR3 reads CASSEPGQGKGQPQHF. CDR3 bases: TGTGCCAGCAGTGAACCCGGACAGGGGAAAGGTCAGCCCCAGCATTTT. V and J are TRBV25-1 and TRBJ1-5, with 9 bases identical to TRBD1. V was clipped by 2 bases and J by 6 bases; unmatched bases: 8. This CDR3 is built from 16 residues. The V gene's germline CDR1 is MGHDK and CDR2 SYGVNS.

This clone turned up a few times. The chain is built from TRBV4-1 and TRBJ2-2; 7 positions agree with TRBD1. Per the germline V gene, CDR1 is MGHRA and CDR2 is YSYEKL. The V gene end was trimmed by 3 bases and the J gene end by 2 bases; junction bases not matched to a gene: 3. There are 15 residues in the CDR3. CDR3 sequence: CASSQTGRNTGELFF. DNA for the CDR3: TGCGCCAGCAGCCAGACAGGGAGAAACACCGGGGAGCTGTTTTTT.

The chain carries TRBV24-1 and TRBJ1-5; D is uncertain. Trimming cost V 3 bases and J 9 bases, with 8 bases left between them. Per germline, CDR1 KGHDR and CDR2 SFDVKD. The CDR3 length is 12 residues. The CDR3 protein is CATSDPLGPQHF. The CDR3 DNA is TGTGCCACCAGTGATCCACTTGGGCCCCAGCATTTT.

For the CDR3, the DNA is TGTGCCATCAGTGAGGGGGTCCGGGGAGCAGATACGCAGTATTTT. Its protein product is CAISEGVRGADTQYF. The V gene is TRBV10-3, the J gene TRBJ2-3; D is possibly TRBD2 (5 bases). CDR1 is ENHRY and CDR2 is SYGVKD in the germline V gene. The length of the CDR3 is 15 residues. V lost 2 bases and J lost 4, with 13 bases in between.

The V gene is TRBV19, the J gene TRBJ1-3; D is perhaps TRBD1 (6 bases). The germline gives CDR1 LNHDA, CDR2 SQIVND (reference sequence). V lost 6 bases and J lost 4, with 13 bases in between. CDR3 size: 14 residues. CDR3 in DNA: TGTGCCAGTAGCCTTCGGACAGCCGGAAACACCATATATTTT. Its translation: CASSLRTAGNTIYF.

The chain is built from TRBV9 and TRBJ1-1; 9 bases agree with TRBD1. The CDR3 contains 17 residues. CDR1 is SGDLS and CDR2 is YYNGEE in the germline V gene. The ends lost 0 bases at V and 0 bases at J; junction bases unmatched: 6. For the CDR3, the DNA is TGTGCCAGCAGCGTAGTTGACAGGGGGACCATGAACACTGAAGCTTTCTTT. As protein: CASSVVDRGTMNTEAFF.

This rearrangement joins TRBV29-1 to TRBJ2-5, with 9 bases that match TRBD2. The germline CDR1 and CDR2 sequences are SQVTM and ANQGSEA. This CDR3 comprises 17 residues. V lost 4 bases to trimming and J lost 0 bases; unmatched junction nucleotides: 12. The DNA for the CDR3 is TGCAGCGTTGCGCCTAGCGGGACACCCGGCTACCAAGAGACCCAGTACTTC. Its protein product is CSVAPSGTPGYQETQYF.

The V call is TRBV11-2, the J call TRBJ2-5; 10 nucleotides align to TRBD2. Germline CDR1 reads SGHAT; CDR2 reads FQNNGV. The CDR3 has 14 residues. The junction had 3 bases not matched to a gene; V was cut back by 4 bases and J by 4 bases. CDR3 in amino acids: CASSSSGGRETQYF. CDR3 bases: TGTGCCAGCAGCTCTAGCGGGGGAAGAGAGACCCAGTACTTC.

Only one count was recorded for this clone. The CDR3: CASSYFGGPGYTF. The CDR3 DNA sequence: TGTGCCAGCAGTTACTTCGGGGGGCCTGGCTACACCTTC. V is TRBV6-5 and J is TRBJ1-2, with D perhaps matching TRBD1 (6 bases). V was cut by 1 base and J by 7 bases, with 10 bases left in between. The V gene's germline CDR1 is MNHEY and CDR2 SVGAGI. This CDR3 spans 13 amino acids.

This clone was detected a few times. The chain has TRBV7-9 and TRBJ2-5; no clear D gene. This CDR3 comprises 14 residues. V dropped 5 bases and J dropped 3 bases, with 13 bases sitting between them. Germline CDR1 SEHNR, CDR2 FQNEAQ (reference sequence). The CDR3 coding sequence is TGTGCCAGCAGCCCTAGTTCACGTGAAGAGACCCAGTACTTC. Protein sequence: CASSPSSREETQYF.

V usage is TRBV27 and J usage is TRBJ2-1; TRBD1 agrees at 7 bases. With 6 bases clipped from V and 5 bases from J, the junction kept 13 bases outside the gene matches. The CDR3 is made up of 16 amino acids. Germline CDR1 and CDR2: MNHEY and SMNVEV (reference sequence). The CDR3 DNA reads TGTGCCAGCAGCACCCCCCTCGGGACAGCTCACAATGAGCAGTTCTTC. Protein product: CASSTPLGTAHNEQFF.

This clone was picked up one time. The chain recombines TRBV7-6 with TRBJ1-3, with D tentatively TRBD1 (6 bases). V dropped 2 bases and J dropped 0 bases, with 8 bases sitting between them. The CDR3 runs 15 residues. Germline V gene data show CDR1 as SGHVS and CDR2 as FNYEAQ. The CDR3 loop reads CASSLQTGSGNTIYF. DNA for the CDR3: TGTGCCAGCAGCTTACAGACAGGCTCTGGAAACACCATATATTTT.

The chain carries TRBV5-5 and TRBJ1-2; D gene uncertain. The CDR3 has 14 amino acids. Between the trimmed V and J ends, which lost 4 bases and 6 bases, there was a span of 16 bases. Germline V lookup: CDR1 SGHKS, CDR2 YYEKEE (reference sequence). In nucleotides, the CDR3 is TGTGCCAGCAGCCTGGTCATAGTTTCTGATGGCTACACCTTC. This gives the protein CASSLVIVSDGYTF. The complete variable domain, with remaining parts taken from reference TRBV5-5 and TRBJ1-2, reads DAGVTQSPTHLIKTRGQQVTLRCSPISGHKSVSWYQQVLGQGPQFIFQYYEKEERGRGNFPDRFSARQFPNYSSELNVNALLLGDSALYLCASSLVIVSDGYTFGSGTRLTVV.

The CDR3: CASSLGGTGGSNSPLHF. The CDR3 bases are TGCGCCAGCAGCTTGGGAGGGACAGGGGGATCGAATTCACCCCTCCACTTT. The chain uses TRBV5-1 and TRBJ1-6, with TRBD1 matching 11 bases. The CDR3 runs to 17 residues. Unmatched junction bases numbered 6, after V lost 0 bases and J lost 7 bases. Germline V gene data show CDR1 as SGHRS and CDR2 as YFSETQ.

This clone was seen once. This chain connects TRBV28 to TRBJ2-2; perhaps TRBD2 as D (6 bases). CDR3 size: 15 residues. CDR1 and CDR2 from the germline V gene are MDHEN and SYDVKM. The ends were cut back, 3 bases at V and 0 bases at J, with 8 bases in the middle. The CDR3 DNA reads TGTGCCAGCAGTTTTTGGGGGGCGAACACCGGGGAGCTGTTTTTT. Its protein is CASSFWGANTGELFF.